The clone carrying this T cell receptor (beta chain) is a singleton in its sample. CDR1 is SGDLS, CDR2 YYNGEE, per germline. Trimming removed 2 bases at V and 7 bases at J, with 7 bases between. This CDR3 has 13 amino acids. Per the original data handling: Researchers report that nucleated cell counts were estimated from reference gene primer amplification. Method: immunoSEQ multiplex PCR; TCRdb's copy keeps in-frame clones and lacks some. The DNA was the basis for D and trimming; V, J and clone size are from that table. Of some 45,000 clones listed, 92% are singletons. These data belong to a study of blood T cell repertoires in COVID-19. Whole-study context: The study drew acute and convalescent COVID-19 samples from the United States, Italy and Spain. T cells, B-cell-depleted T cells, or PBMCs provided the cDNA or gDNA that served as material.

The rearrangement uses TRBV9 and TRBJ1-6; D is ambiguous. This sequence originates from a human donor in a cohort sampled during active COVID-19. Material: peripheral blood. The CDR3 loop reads CASSVILNSPLHF. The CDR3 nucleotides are TGTGCCAGCAGCGTGATCCTAAATTCACCCCTCCACTTT.